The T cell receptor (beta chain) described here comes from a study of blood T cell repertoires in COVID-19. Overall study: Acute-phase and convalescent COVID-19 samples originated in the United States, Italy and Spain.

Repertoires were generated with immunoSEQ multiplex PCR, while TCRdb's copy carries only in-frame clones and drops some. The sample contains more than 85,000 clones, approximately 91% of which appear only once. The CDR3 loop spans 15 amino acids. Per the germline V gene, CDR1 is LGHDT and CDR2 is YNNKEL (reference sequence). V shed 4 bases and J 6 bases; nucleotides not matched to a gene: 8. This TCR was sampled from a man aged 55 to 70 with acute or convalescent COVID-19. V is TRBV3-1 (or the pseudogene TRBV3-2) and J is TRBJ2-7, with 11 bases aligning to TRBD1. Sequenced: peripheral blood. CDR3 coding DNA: TGTGCCAGCAGCCCATTTGCGGGACAGGGGGGCGAGCAGTACTTC. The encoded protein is CASSPFAGQGGEQYF.